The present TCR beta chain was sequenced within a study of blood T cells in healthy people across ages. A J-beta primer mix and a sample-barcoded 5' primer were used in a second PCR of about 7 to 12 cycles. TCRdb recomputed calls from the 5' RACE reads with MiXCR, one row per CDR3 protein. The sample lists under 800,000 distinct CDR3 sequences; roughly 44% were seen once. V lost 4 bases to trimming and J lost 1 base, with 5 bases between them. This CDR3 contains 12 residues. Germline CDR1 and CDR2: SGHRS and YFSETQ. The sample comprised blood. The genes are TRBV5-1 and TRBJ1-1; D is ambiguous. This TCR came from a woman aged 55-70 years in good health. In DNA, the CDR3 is TGCGCCAGCAGCGAGGGGAACACTGAAGCTTTCTTT. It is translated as CASSEGNTEAFF.